These 20 T cell receptor beta chains were all obtained from the same sample, sequenced in a study of blood T cell repertoires in COVID-19 (dated by TCRdb to 2019 to 2021). The receptor library was made with the immunoSEQ multiplex PCR assay. Held by TCRdb, this immuneACCESS table contains in-frame sequences only and omits some clones. Under half of the omission traces to an unresolved V gene where checked; the cause of the rest is unknown. This sample lists 85,000 to 100,000 clones; about nine tenths were detected once. In total, the top ten clones hold about 1.7% of the sample. The sequenced material came from peripheral blood. The receptors originated from a man aged 55 to 70 with acute or convalescent COVID-19.

The genes are TRBV19 and TRBJ1-2; 9 nucleotides line up with TRBD1. J was trimmed by 3 bases and V by 3 bases; bases with no gene match: 11. Germline V gene lookup returns CDR1 LNHDA and CDR2 SQIVND (reference sequence). The CDR3 totals 17 residues. The CDR3 region has the DNA TGTGCCAGTAGTATGGGTGACAGGGGGATAATCGACTATGGCTACACCTTC. It codes for CASSMGDRGIIDYGYTF.

The chain combines TRBV24-1 with TRBJ1-1; the match to TRBD1 covers 7 bases. CDR1 KGHDR and CDR2 SFDVKD come from the germline V gene. The CDR3 runs to 13 residues. V shed 8 bases, J shed 2 bases, and the junction held 4 bases outside the gene matches. CDR3 nucleotide sequence: TGTGCCACCAAGGGACAGAGAAACACTGAAGCTTTCTTT. Amino acid sequence: CATKGQRNTEAFF.

The V call is TRBV5-1, the J call TRBJ2-2, with TRBD1 identical over 8 bases. In germline, CDR1 is SGHRS, CDR2 YFSETQ. The CDR3 loop spans 15 amino acids. V gave up 5 bases and J gave up 2 bases; unmatched junction bases: 5. CDR3 region: CASRVDRGNTGELFF. The CDR3 DNA reads TGCGCCAGCAGAGTAGACAGGGGCAACACCGGGGAGCTGTTTTTT.

This chain links TRBV18 with TRBJ1-1; 8 bases fit TRBD1. From germline, CDR1 is KGHSH and CDR2 LQKENI. The CDR3 has 16 residues. V dropped 5 bases and J dropped 1; count of bases not matched to a gene: 9. The CDR3 spells CASSSFGTGTNTEAFF. The CDR3 DNA sequence: TGTGCCAGCTCATCTTTTGGGACAGGTACGAACACTGAAGCTTTCTTT.

CDR3 bases: TGTGCCAGCAGCCGAGGCGCGGGGGGCCAGGAGACCCAGTACTTC. Residues: CASSRGAGGQETQYF. This chain links TRBV4-2 with TRBJ2-5; 8 bases are shared with TRBD2. The V segment lost 4 bases and the J segment 5 bases; nucleotides outside the gene matches: 9. The germline V gene has CDR1 LGHNA and CDR2 YNFKEQ. The CDR3 is made up of 15 amino acids.

The chain carries TRBV14 and TRBJ1-1; D is unclear. V dropped 3 bases and J dropped 1 base, with 6 bases sitting between them. The length of the CDR3 is 13 residues. Germline assignment: CDR1 SGHDN and CDR2 FVKESK. The CDR3, as DNA: TGTGCCAGCAGCCACTCCGGGAACACTGAAGCTTTCTTT. Its translation: CASSHSGNTEAFF.

J is TRBJ1-4 and V is TRBV6-1; 9 bases map to TRBD1. With V trimmed by 3 bases and J by 5 bases, 4 bases remained unmatched. The CDR3 spans 15 residues. Germline CDR1 reads MNHNS; CDR2 reads SASEGT. The CDR3 nucleotides are TGTGCCAGCAGTGACGGGACAGGGAGGAATGAAAAACTGTTTTTT. Translation: CASSDGTGRNEKLFF.

This clone has just a few counts. The genes are TRBV5-4 and TRBJ2-3, with 9 bases matching TRBD2. The V gene end was trimmed by 4 bases and the J gene end by 6 bases; junction bases not matched to a gene: 18. This CDR3 spans 18 amino acids. Germline assignment: CDR1 SGHNT and CDR2 YYREEE (reference sequence). The DNA of the CDR3 is TGTGCCAGCAGCCCCAGCCTGGTGGCGGGGGGGCAAGGTGATACGCAGTATTTT. As protein: CASSPSLVAGGQGDTQYF.

This chain joins TRBV5-1 and TRBJ1-2; TRBD1 matches at 7 bases. V trimming: 4 bases; J trimming: 2 bases; junction bases outside the gene matches: 8. The length of the CDR3 is 15 residues. The V gene's germline CDR1 is SGHRS and CDR2 YFSETQ. This CDR3 is CASSPKGTANYGYTF. CDR3 nucleotide sequence: TGCGCCAGCAGCCCCAAGGGGACAGCCAACTATGGCTACACCTTC. Variable domain in full (rest from reference TRBV5-1 and TRBJ1-2): KAGVTQTPRYLIKTRGQQVTLSCSPISGHRSVSWYQQTPGQGLQFLFEYFSETQRNKGNFPGRFSGRQFSNSRSEMNVSTLELGDSALYLCASSPKGTANYGYTFGSGTRLTVV.

The rearrangement uses TRBV27 and TRBJ2-5, with 9 nucleotides matching TRBD1. Trimming at V came to 5 bases and at J to 3 bases, leaving 4 bases not matched to a gene. This CDR3 has 14 residues. Germline V gene data show CDR1 as MNHEY and CDR2 as SMNVEV (reference sequence). DNA for the CDR3: TGTGCCAGCAGTCAAGGACAGGGGAAAGAGACCCAGTACTTC. Amino acids: CASSQGQGKETQYF.

This rearrangement joins TRBV6-5 to TRBJ1-2, with 7 bases matching TRBD1. The CDR3 runs to 14 residues. Germline V lookup: CDR1 MNHEY, CDR2 SVGAGI. Trimming cost V 8 bases and J 8 bases; bases outside gene matches: 14. CDR3 sequence reads: CASSPGDRGRGYTF. The CDR3 DNA reads TGTGCCAGCTCCCCCGGGGACAGAGGCCGAGGCTACACCTTC.

This chain uses TRBV18 with TRBJ1-2, with D unclear. Trimming left V 3 bases short and J 0 bases short, with 20 bases between. This CDR3 is built from 18 residues. The germline CDR1 and CDR2 sequences are KGHSH and LQKENI. CDR3 DNA sequence: TGTGCCAGCTCACCGATCACCAGAGGGTCTCCTTCTAACTATGGCTACACCTTC. As protein: CASSPITRGSPSNYGYTF.

This chain links TRBV7-2 with TRBJ1-2, with D uncertain. Deletions cut 7 bases from V and 5 bases from J, with 14 bases between. CDR1 is SGHTA and CDR2 is FQGNSA in the germline V gene. The CDR3 totals 13 residues. Written as DNA, the CDR3 is TGTGCCAGCACCCCTTCGAGGTCATATGGCTACACCTTC. This encodes CASTPSRSYGYTF.

The rearrangement links TRBV4-2 to TRBJ2-7; TRBD1 matches 7 bases. The V and J ends lost 0 bases and 2 bases, in that order; junction bases with no gene match: 10. This CDR3 is built from 17 residues. Germline V gene sequence: CDR1 LGHNA, CDR2 YNFKEQ. In nucleotides, the CDR3 is TGTGCCAGCAGCCAAGAAAAAGGCAGGGGGTTTCCCTACGAGCAGTACTTC. It specifies CASSQEKGRGFPYEQYF.

The chain combines TRBV6-4 with TRBJ1-3, with TRBD1 as a possible D gene (6 bases). The length of the CDR3 is 17 residues. The germline V gene has CDR1 MRHNA and CDR2 SNTAGT. Trimming took 0 bases from V and 4 from J, leaving 16 bases between them. The CDR3 loop reads CASSDSLDSPRGNTIYF. CDR3 nucleotide sequence: TGTGCCAGCAGTGACTCATTGGACAGCCCTCGCGGAAACACCATATATTTT.

The V gene is TRBV7-9, the J gene TRBJ1-2, with unresolved D. Germline CDR1 reads SEHNR; CDR2 reads FQNEAQ (reference sequence). Trimming took 5 bases from V and 0 from J, leaving 10 bases between them. The CDR3 extends over 14 amino acids. This CDR3 is CASSKRVSNYGYTF. The DNA of the CDR3 is TGTGCCAGCAGCAAAAGAGTTTCTAACTATGGCTACACCTTC.

The genes are TRBV6-5 and TRBJ1-1, with D possibly TRBD1 on 6 matching bases. CDR1 is MNHEY and CDR2 is SVGAGI in the germline V gene. Deletions cut 6 bases from V and 5 bases from J, with 19 bases between. The CDR3 is 15 amino acids. Here the CDR3 reads CASRHGAGVDTEAFF. As DNA, the CDR3 is TGTGCCAGCAGACACGGAGCAGGGGTAGATACTGAAGCTTTCTTT.

The chain couples TRBV3-1 (or the pseudogene TRBV3-2) to TRBJ2-3, with 9 bases lining up with TRBD1. The CDR3 totals 14 residues. Germline loops: CDR1 LGHDT, CDR2 YNNKEL (reference sequence). With 6 bases clipped from V and 3 bases from J, the junction kept 4 bases outside the gene matches. Written as DNA, the CDR3 is TGTGCCAGCAGGAAGACAGGGGGGACAGATACGCAGTATTTT. This translates into CASRKTGGTDTQYF.

The chain links TRBV5-1 to TRBJ1-6; D is perhaps TRBD1 (5 bases). This CDR3 is 17 amino acids long. Germline CDR1 reads SGHRS; CDR2 reads YFSETQ. Trimming removed 2 bases at V and 8 bases at J, with 20 bases between. The CDR3 sequence is CASSLNYIGQGDSPLHF. In DNA form, the CDR3 reads TGCGCCAGCAGCTTAAATTATATCGGACAAGGGGATTCACCCCTCCACTTT. The full variable domain, completed using reference TRBV5-1 and TRBJ1-6, is KAGVTQTPRYLIKTRGQQVTLSCSPISGHRSVSWYQQTPGQGLQFLFEYFSETQRNKGNFPGRFSGRQFSNSRSEMNVSTLELGDSALYLCASSLNYIGQGDSPLHFGNGTRLTVT.

This clone showed up just once. This rearrangement joins TRBV5-1 to TRBJ2-3; D gene uncertain. The CDR3 has 15 residues. The germline V and J ends were trimmed by 0 bases and 0 bases, with 8 bases remaining between them. The V gene's germline CDR1 is SGHRS and CDR2 YFSETQ. The CDR3 region has the DNA TGCGCCAGCAGCTTGGACTTACTTAGCACAGATACGCAGTATTTT. Amino acid sequence: CASSLDLLSTDTQYF.